Below are 30 T cell receptor beta chains sequenced from a single sample in a study of Tregs in tolerant kidney transplant recipients. Related graft donors supplied nonmyeloablative bone marrow transplants, and mixed chimerism was transient. Method: immunoSEQ multiplex PCR; TCRdb's copy keeps in-frame clones and lacks some. The sample has 55,000 to 75,000 clones, around 87% seen once. The specimen was CD4+ T cells from blood (PBMCs), collected 6 months after the transplant. All receptors derive from a human patient who received a combined kidney and bone marrow transplant. The T cells may come from the graft donor.

The V call is TRBV30, the J call TRBJ2-3, with TRBD1 identical over 12 bases. This CDR3 has 16 residues. With 0 bases clipped from V and 4 bases from J, the junction kept 5 bases outside the gene matches. From germline, CDR1 is GTSNPN and CDR2 SVGIG (reference sequence). The chain's CDR3 is CAWSVRGTGGADTQYF. DNA of the CDR3: TGTGCCTGGAGTGTACGCGGGACAGGGGGCGCAGATACGCAGTATTTT.

The V call is TRBV6-6, the J call TRBJ1-2, with TRBD1 matching 11 bases. CDR1 and CDR2 from the germline V gene are MNHNY and SVGAGI (reference sequence). J gave up 6 bases and V 6 bases, and 12 bases lay outside the gene matches. CDR3 length: 16 amino acids. As DNA, the CDR3 is TGTGCCAGCAGCTACGGACAGGGGGCGTTGGGGAATGGCTACACCTTC. This encodes CASSYGQGALGNGYTF.

This chain connects TRBV6-6 to TRBJ2-5; 13 bases fit TRBD2. V gave up 6 bases and J gave up 0 bases; unmatched junction bases: 1. Per the germline V gene, CDR1 is MNHNY and CDR2 is SVGAGI (reference sequence). The CDR3 spans 15 residues. CDR3 nucleotides: TGTGCCAGCAGCGGGACTAGCGGGGACCAAGAGACCCAGTACTTC. It yields the protein CASSGTSGDQETQYF.

In this sample, this clone turned up a few times. The V gene is TRBV19, the J gene TRBJ1-3; 8 bases are a match to TRBD1. This CDR3 is built from 16 residues. CDR1 and CDR2 from the germline V gene are LNHDA and SQIVND (reference sequence). J lost 0 bases, V lost 3 bases, and 4 bases had no gene match. The CDR3 spells CASSMDRANSGNTIYF. CDR3 coding DNA: TGTGCCAGTAGTATGGACAGGGCGAACTCTGGAAACACCATATATTTT.

The J gene is TRBJ2-5, the V gene TRBV7-2; D unresolved. V was pared by 1 base and J by 8 bases, with 8 bases between. The CDR3 is made up of 12 amino acids. The germline V gene has CDR1 SGHTA and CDR2 FQGNSA. The CDR3 DNA is TGTGCCAGCAGCTTAGAGTCGCGTACCCAGTACTTC. Residues: CASSLESRTQYF. The full variable domain, rest sourced from reference TRBV7-2 and TRBJ2-5, is GAGVSQSPSNKVTEKGKDVELRCDPISGHTALYWYRQSLGQGLEFLIYFQGNSAPDKSGLPSDRFSAERTGGSVSTLTIQRTQQEDSAVYLCASSLESRTQYFGPGTRLLVL.

The chain employs TRBV7-9 and TRBJ2-3; 9 nucleotides match TRBD2. Losses at the gene ends were 3 bases for V and 0 bases for J; bases not matched to a gene: 4. Germline V lookup: CDR1 SEHNR, CDR2 FQNEAQ (reference sequence). This CDR3 has 16 amino acids. The CDR3 sequence: CASSFETSGSTDTQYF. For the CDR3, the DNA is TGTGCCAGCAGCTTCGAGACTAGCGGAAGCACAGATACGCAGTATTTT. Full variable domain (outside the CDR3, taken from reference TRBV7-9 and TRBJ2-3): DTGVSQNPRHKITKRGQNVTFRCDPISEHNRLYWYRQTLGQGPEFLTYFQNEAQLEKSRLLSDRFSAERPKGSFSTLEIQRTEQGDSAMYLCASSFETSGSTDTQYFGPGTRLTVL.

The rearrangement links TRBV7-2 to TRBJ2-7; D is possibly TRBD1 (6 bases). Germline CDR1 SGHTA, CDR2 FQGNSA. CDR3 length equals 14 residues. V was pared by 6 bases and J by 2 bases, with 14 bases between. DNA for the CDR3: TGTGCCAGCAGTCTCAGTGCAGGGGCCTACGAGCAGTACTTC. Translated: CASSLSAGAYEQYF.

A few counts support this clone. The V gene is TRBV6-4, the J gene TRBJ2-1; 10 nucleotides match TRBD2. Trimming removed 3 bases from V and 5 bases from J; junction bases left unmatched: 4. Germline loops: CDR1 MRHNA, CDR2 SNTAGT. This CDR3 spans 15 amino acids. CDR3 loop: CASSDGLAGDNEQFF. In DNA, the CDR3 is TGTGCCAGCAGTGATGGCCTAGCGGGAGACAATGAGCAGTTCTTC.

This chain joins TRBV7-2 and TRBJ1-2, with D possibly matching TRBD1 (6 bases). The ends were cut back, 5 bases at V and 8 bases at J, with 15 bases in the middle. The CDR3 totals 13 residues. Germline assignment: CDR1 SGHTA and CDR2 FQGNSA. CDR3 in amino acids: CASSPLRGWGYTF. For the CDR3, the DNA is TGTGCCAGCAGCCCACTCAGGGGTTGGGGCTACACCTTC. Supplemented by reference TRBV7-2 and TRBJ1-2, the full variable domain reads GAGVSQSPSNKVTEKGKDVELRCDPISGHTALYWYRQSLGQGLEFLIYFQGNSAPDKSGLPSDRFSAERTGGSVSTLTIQRTQQEDSAVYLCASSPLRGWGYTFGSGTRLTVV.

The table lists this clone with a count of one. The J gene is TRBJ2-3, the V gene TRBV5-5, with a tentative D call TRBD1 (8 bases). Germline-derived CDR1 and CDR2 are SGHKS and YYEKEE (reference sequence). The CDR3 is 14 residues long. V dropped 1 base and J dropped 4 bases, with 10 bases sitting between them. In DNA, the CDR3 is TGTGCCAGCAGCTTGACAGGGGGGGCAGATACGCAGTATTTT. Amino acid sequence: CASSLTGGADTQYF.

In DNA, the CDR3 is TGTGCCAGCAGCGCCGGACAGGCCCACGAGCAGTACTTC. This codes for CASSAGQAHEQYF. The chain recombines TRBV9 with TRBJ2-5; 7 nucleotides match TRBD1. The J call may be incorrect, as the DNA end agrees better with TRBJ2-7. Per germline, CDR1 SGDLS and CDR2 YYNGEE. The CDR3 is 13 amino acids.

This sequence joins TRBV18 and TRBJ2-5; the match to TRBD2 covers 10 bases. Germline trimming cut 2 bases from V and 3 bases from J; bases unmatched to any gene: 6. Germline V gives CDR1 KGHSH, CDR2 LQKENI. The CDR3 covers 16 residues. DNA of the CDR3: TGTGCCAGCTCACCAGAATTCCTAGCGGGGGAAGAGACCCAGTACTTC. Its translation is CASSPEFLAGEETQYF.

This rearrangement joins TRBV4-1 to TRBJ2-3; 7 bases line up with TRBD2. In germline, CDR1 is MGHRA, CDR2 YSYEKL. V was pared by 2 bases and J by 3 bases, with 2 bases of the junction left unmatched. This CDR3 spans 14 amino acids. DNA for the CDR3: TGCGCCAGCAGCCAAAGGGAGGGGACAGATACGCAGTATTTT. Its translation: CASSQREGTDTQYF.

The chain combines TRBV11-2 with TRBJ1-1, with D hard to call. Trimming pared 4 bases from V and 0 bases from J, leaving 9 bases between. CDR1 and CDR2 (germline): SGHAT, FQNNGV. This CDR3 spans 14 amino acids. The CDR3 protein is CASSSDGMNTEAFF. The DNA for the CDR3 is TGTGCCAGCAGCTCAGACGGTATGAACACTGAAGCTTTCTTT.

The CDR3 nucleotides read TGTGCCAGCAGCAAAGGTCTATATCCGTTGAGTTCACCCCTCCACTTT. It encodes CASSKGLYPLSSPLHF. The V gene is TRBV21-1, the J gene TRBJ1-6. TRBV21-1 is deemed a pseudogene. The CDR3 is 16 residues long.

V usage is TRBV7-9 and J usage is TRBJ1-1, with a possible D match to TRBD1 (5 bases). The CDR3 is made up of 13 amino acids. Germline V gene sequence: CDR1 SEHNR, CDR2 FQNEAQ (reference sequence). Trimming pared 5 bases from V and 5 bases from J, leaving 12 bases between. CDR3 DNA sequence: TGTGCCAGCAGCACACAGGAATGGACTGAAGCTTTCTTT. It codes for CASSTQEWTEAFF.

To note about this clone: Other DNA sequences in this sample translate to the same CDR3. The rearrangement links TRBV5-1 to TRBJ1-1; D is unclear. CDR1 is SGHRS, CDR2 YFSETQ, per germline. Trimming cost V 4 bases and J 1 base, with 17 bases left between them. The CDR3 runs 16 residues. The CDR3 loop is CASSPGPPGANTEAFF. CDR3 in DNA: TGCGCCAGCAGCCCGGGTCCTCCCGGAGCGAACACTGAAGCTTTCTTT.

To note about this clone: This sample also contains other DNA sequences that code for the same CDR3. The chain joins TRBV19 to TRBJ2-2, with TRBD1 identical over 7 bases. The V segment lost 0 bases and the J segment 5 bases; nucleotides outside the gene matches: 9. Germline CDR1 and CDR2: LNHDA and SQIVND (reference sequence). This CDR3 has 17 residues. The CDR3 loop reads CASSIERARQGTGELFF. DNA of the CDR3: TGTGCCAGTAGTATAGAAAGGGCGAGACAGGGTACCGGGGAGCTGTTTTTT.

V and J are TRBV5-6 and TRBJ2-3; 9 bases agree with TRBD2. The CDR3 has 14 amino acids. Germline V gene data show CDR1 as SGHDT and CDR2 as YYEEEE. Trimming cost V 4 bases and J 6 bases; bases outside gene matches: 6. CDR3 coding DNA: TGTGCCAGCAGCCCAAGGCGGGGGGGTGATACGCAGTATTTT. Translation gives CASSPRRGGDTQYF. Based on the CDR3 plus reference TRBV5-6 and TRBJ2-3, the full variable domain is DAGVTQSPTHLIKTRGQQVTLRCSPKSGHDTVSWYQQALGQGPQFIFQYYEEEERQRGNFPDRFSGHQFPNYSSELNVNALLLGDSALYLCASSPRRGGDTQYFGPGTRLTVL.

The rearrangement uses TRBV10-3 and TRBJ2-5, with 7 bases lining up with TRBD2. From germline, CDR1 is ENHRY and CDR2 SYGVKD. Trimming cost V 0 bases and J 4 bases; bases outside gene matches: 8. The CDR3 totals 16 residues. The CDR3 region is CAISESPGGGGETQYF. In DNA form, the CDR3 reads TGTGCCATCAGTGAGTCCCCCGGAGGCGGGGGAGAGACCCAGTACTTC.

The V call is TRBV19, the J call TRBJ2-7, with a weak D call TRBD2 (5 bases). This CDR3 contains 14 residues. CDR1 is LNHDA, CDR2 SQIVND, per germline (reference sequence). With 0 bases removed from V and 9 bases from J, the gap between germline ends came to 15 bases. DNA of the CDR3: TGTGCCAGTAGTATAGAGGTGACACGAGGGCGGCAGTACTTC. As protein: CASSIEVTRGRQYF.

On this clone itself: The sample contains more than one DNA sequence encoding this CDR3. V gene TRBV18 combines with J gene TRBJ1-6; TRBD1 aligns across 9 bases. J was trimmed by 13 bases and V by 5 bases; bases with no gene match: 15. The CDR3 loop spans 16 amino acids. The V gene's germline CDR1 is KGHSH and CDR2 LQKENI. The chain's CDR3 is CASSVHPPGQGSPLHF. CDR3 nucleotide sequence: TGTGCCAGCTCAGTTCACCCCCCGGGACAGGGTTCCCCCCTCCACTTT.

The chain couples TRBV4-3 to TRBJ2-7; D might be TRBD2 (5 bases). CDR3 length: 15 amino acids. Germline assignment: CDR1 LGHNA and CDR2 YSLEER. V lost 0 bases, J lost 5 bases, and 14 bases lay in between. The CDR3 DNA reads as TGCGCCAGCAGCCAAGATCTCGACCTAGCCCACGAGCAGTACTTC. It encodes CASSQDLDLAHEQYF.

DNA for the CDR3: TGTGCCAGCAGCCTCGGGTTCGGCGGTGAAAAACTGTTTTTT. It encodes CASSLGFGGEKLFF. This chain connects TRBV5-6 to TRBJ1-4, with D unresolved. Looked up from germline, CDR1 is SGHDT and CDR2 is YYEEEE. CDR3 length equals 14 residues. Trimming removed 4 bases at V and 7 bases at J, with 14 bases between.

V usage is TRBV5-4 and J usage is TRBJ1-2; TRBD1 aligns across 9 bases. The junction had 3 bases not matched to a gene; V was cut back by 4 bases and J by 8 bases. Germline V lookup: CDR1 SGHNT, CDR2 YYREEE (reference sequence). This CDR3 comprises 12 residues. CDR3 sequence (DNA): TGTGCCAGCAGCATGGACAGGGGAGGCTACACCTTC. This sequence encodes CASSMDRGGYTF.

The J gene is TRBJ2-4, the V gene TRBV7-2, with D perhaps TRBD2 (7 bases). The CDR3 sequence is 16 residues long. The V gene lost 1 base and the J gene lost 0 bases, with 10 bases spanning the gap. Germline V CDR1 and CDR2: SGHTA, FQGNSA. This CDR3 reads CASSLGGGQAKNIQYF. The CDR3 coding sequence is TGTGCCAGCAGCTTAGGGGGGGGCCAAGCCAAAAACATTCAGTACTTC.

J is TRBJ2-4 and V is TRBV4-2; D remains unclear. This CDR3 is 17 amino acids long. V lost 0 bases to trimming and J lost 0 bases, with 12 bases between them. CDR1 and CDR2 from the germline V gene are LGHNA and YNFKEQ. CDR3 bases: TGTGCCAGCAGCCAAGACCAAACCAGATTAGCCAAAAACATTCAGTACTTC. Its translation is CASSQDQTRLAKNIQYF.

There are a few counts of this clone. The CDR3 nucleotides read TGTGCCAGCAGCTTAGGCGGGGGGAACAATGAGCAGTTCTTC. It encodes CASSLGGGNNEQFF. The chain carries TRBV7-3 and TRBJ2-1, with TRBD2 matching 8 bases. V gave up 2 bases and J gave up 5 bases; unmatched junction bases: 2. The germline CDR1 and CDR2 sequences are SGHTA and FQGTGA. The CDR3 totals 14 residues. Variable domain in full (rest from reference TRBV7-3 and TRBJ2-1): GAGVSQTPSNKVTEKGKYVELRCDPISGHTALYWYRQSLGQGPEFLIYFQGTGAADDSGLPNDRFFAVRPEGSVSTLKIQRTERGDSAVYLCASSLGGGNNEQFFGPGTRLTVL.

The CDR3 spells CAWSTGALYGYTF. In DNA form, the CDR3 reads TGTGCCTGGAGTACAGGAGCCCTCTATGGCTACACCTTC. The V and J genes are TRBV30 and TRBJ1-2; tentative D call: TRBD1 (5 bases). CDR3 size: 13 residues. Germline loops: CDR1 GTSNPN, CDR2 SVGIG (reference sequence). V lost 2 bases to trimming and J lost 4 bases, with 11 bases between them. The entire variable domain, with the rest obtained from reference TRBV30 and TRBJ1-2, is as follows: SQTIHQWPATLVQPVGSPLSLECTVEGTSNPNLYWYRQAAGRGLQLLFYSVGIGQISSEVPQNLSASRPQDRQFILSSKKLLLSDSGFYLCAWSTGALYGYTFGSGTRLTVV.

This clone was seen a single time. This sequence joins TRBV18 and TRBJ1-2; maybe TRBD1 (5 bases). Germline CDR1 and CDR2: KGHSH and LQKENI. The CDR3 runs to 12 residues. Trimming took 10 bases from V and 6 from J, leaving 15 bases between them. For the CDR3, the DNA is TGTGCCACTCGGGAGGGGTCGGATGGCTACACCTTC. Translated: CATREGSDGYTF.